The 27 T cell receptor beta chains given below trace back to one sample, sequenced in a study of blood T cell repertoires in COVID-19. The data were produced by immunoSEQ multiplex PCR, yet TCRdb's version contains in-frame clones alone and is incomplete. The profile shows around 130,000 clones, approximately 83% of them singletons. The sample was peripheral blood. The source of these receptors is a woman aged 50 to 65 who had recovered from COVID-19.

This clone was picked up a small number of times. CDR3 in DNA: TGTGCCATCAGTGAAACAGGGGTAGACACTGAAGCTTTCTTT. It codes for CAISETGVDTEAFF. This chain links TRBV10-3 with TRBJ1-1, with TRBD1 identical over 7 bases. This CDR3 is 14 amino acids long. Germline V gives CDR1 ENHRY, CDR2 SYGVKD. Germline trimming cut 3 bases from V and 3 bases from J; bases unmatched to any gene: 4.

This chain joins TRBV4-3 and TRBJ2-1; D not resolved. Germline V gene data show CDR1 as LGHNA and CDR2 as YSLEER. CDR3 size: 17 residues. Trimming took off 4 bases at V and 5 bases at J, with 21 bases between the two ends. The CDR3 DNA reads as TGCGCCAGCAGCCCCTCGCCACGAGGCCTAGATCACAATGAGCAGTTCTTC. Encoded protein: CASSPSPRGLDHNEQFF.

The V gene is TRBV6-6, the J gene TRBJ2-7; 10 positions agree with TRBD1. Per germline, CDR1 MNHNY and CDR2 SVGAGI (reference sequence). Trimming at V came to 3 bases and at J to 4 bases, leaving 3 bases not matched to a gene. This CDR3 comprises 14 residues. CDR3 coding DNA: TGTGCCAGCAGTTATGGACAGGGGGTGTACGAGCAGTACTTC. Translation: CASSYGQGVYEQYF.

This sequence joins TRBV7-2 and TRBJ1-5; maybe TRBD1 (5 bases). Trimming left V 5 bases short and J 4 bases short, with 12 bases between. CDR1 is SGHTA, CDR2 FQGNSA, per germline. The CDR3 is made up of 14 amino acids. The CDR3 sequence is CASSASSGNQPQHF. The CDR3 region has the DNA TGTGCCAGCAGCGCCTCGTCAGGGAATCAGCCCCAGCATTTT.

CDR3 amino acids: CASTPGGYRPLYF. The CDR3 nucleotides read TGTGCCAGCACCCCTGGGGGGTACCGGCCCCTGTATTTT. This chain connects TRBV12-3 or TRBV12-4 to TRBJ2-3, with a weak D call TRBD2 (6 bases). The CDR3 is 13 amino acids. The V gene lost 7 bases and the J gene lost 14 bases, with 22 bases spanning the gap.

DNA for the CDR3: TGCAGCGGTCAGGGGGTTGGCACTGAAGCTTTCTTT. The encoded protein is CSGQGVGTEAFF. The chain is built from TRBV29-1 and TRBJ1-1; 7 bases agree with TRBD1. V dropped 7 bases and J dropped 4; count of bases not matched to a gene: 6. Per the germline V gene, CDR1 is SQVTM and CDR2 is ANQGSEA. CDR3 length equals 12 residues.

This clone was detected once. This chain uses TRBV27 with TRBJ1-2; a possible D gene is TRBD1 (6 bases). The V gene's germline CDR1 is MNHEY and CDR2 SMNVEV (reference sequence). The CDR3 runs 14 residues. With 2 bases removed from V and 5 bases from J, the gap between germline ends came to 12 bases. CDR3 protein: CASSLGTNSYGYTF. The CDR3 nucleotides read TGTGCCAGCAGTTTAGGGACAAACAGTTATGGCTACACCTTC.

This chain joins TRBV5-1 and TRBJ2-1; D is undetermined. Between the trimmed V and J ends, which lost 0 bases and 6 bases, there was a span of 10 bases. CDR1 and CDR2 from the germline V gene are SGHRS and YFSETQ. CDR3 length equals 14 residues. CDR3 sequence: CASSLDATGNEQFF. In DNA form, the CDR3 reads TGCGCCAGCAGCTTGGACGCCACCGGCAATGAGCAGTTCTTC.

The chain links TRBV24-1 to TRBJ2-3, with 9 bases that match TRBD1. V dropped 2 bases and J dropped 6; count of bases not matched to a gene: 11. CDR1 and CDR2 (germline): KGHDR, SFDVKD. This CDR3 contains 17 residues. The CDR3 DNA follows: TGTGCCACCAGTGATTCCGTCCCGGGACAGGGTTTTGATACGCAGTATTTT. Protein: CATSDSVPGQGFDTQYF.

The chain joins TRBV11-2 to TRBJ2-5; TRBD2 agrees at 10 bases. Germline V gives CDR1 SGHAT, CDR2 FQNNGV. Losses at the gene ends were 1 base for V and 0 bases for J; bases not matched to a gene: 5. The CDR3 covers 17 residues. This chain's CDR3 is CASSLGGLARNQETQYF. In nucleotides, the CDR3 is TGTGCCAGCAGCTTAGGGGGACTAGCGCGAAACCAAGAGACCCAGTACTTC.

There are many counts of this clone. This chain's CDR3 is CASSQGPGQGNYGYTF. CDR3 nucleotide sequence: TGCGCCAGCAGCCAAGGGCCGGGACAGGGGAACTATGGCTACACCTTC. This chain uses TRBV4-1 with TRBJ1-2; TRBD1 matches at 10 bases. Germline values: CDR1 MGHRA, CDR2 YSYEKL. J gave up 2 bases and V 1 base, and 4 bases lay outside the gene matches. The CDR3 has 16 amino acids.

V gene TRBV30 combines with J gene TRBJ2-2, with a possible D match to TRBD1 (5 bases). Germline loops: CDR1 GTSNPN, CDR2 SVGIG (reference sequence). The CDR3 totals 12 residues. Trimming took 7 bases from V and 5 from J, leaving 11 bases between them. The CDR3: CASRKGTGELFF. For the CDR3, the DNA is TGTGCCTCGAGGAAGGGGACCGGGGAGCTGTTTTTT. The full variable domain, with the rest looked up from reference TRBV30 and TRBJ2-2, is SQTIHQWPATLVQPVGSPLSLECTVEGTSNPNLYWYRQAAGRGLQLLFYSVGIGQISSEVPQNLSASRPQDRQFILSSKKLLLSDSGFYLCASRKGTGELFFGEGSRLTVL.

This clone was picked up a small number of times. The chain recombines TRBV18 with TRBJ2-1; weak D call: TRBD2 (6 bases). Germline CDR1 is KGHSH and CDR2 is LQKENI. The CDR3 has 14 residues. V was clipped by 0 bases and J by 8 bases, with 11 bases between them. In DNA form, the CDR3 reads TGTGCCAGCTCACCACCTTCGGGGAGGCATGAGCAGTTCTTC. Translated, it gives CASSPPSGRHEQFF.

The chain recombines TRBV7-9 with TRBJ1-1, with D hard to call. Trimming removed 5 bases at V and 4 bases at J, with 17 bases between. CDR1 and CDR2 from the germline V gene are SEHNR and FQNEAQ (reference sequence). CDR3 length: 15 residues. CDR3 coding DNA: TGTGCCAGCAGCCCGACGGAGGGTCTAGGCACTGAAGCTTTCTTT. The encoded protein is CASSPTEGLGTEAFF.

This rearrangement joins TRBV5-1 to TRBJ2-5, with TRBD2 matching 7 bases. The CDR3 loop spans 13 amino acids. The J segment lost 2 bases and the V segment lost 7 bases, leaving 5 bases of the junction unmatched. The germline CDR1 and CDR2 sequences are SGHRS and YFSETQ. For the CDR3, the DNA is TGCGCCAGCCGTCTAGCGGTGCAAGAGACCCAGTACTTC. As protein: CASRLAVQETQYF. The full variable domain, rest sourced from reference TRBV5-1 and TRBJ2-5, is KAGVTQTPRYLIKTRGQQVTLSCSPISGHRSVSWYQQTPGQGLQFLFEYFSETQRNKGNFPGRFSGRQFSNSRSEMNVSTLELGDSALYLCASRLAVQETQYFGPGTRLLVL.

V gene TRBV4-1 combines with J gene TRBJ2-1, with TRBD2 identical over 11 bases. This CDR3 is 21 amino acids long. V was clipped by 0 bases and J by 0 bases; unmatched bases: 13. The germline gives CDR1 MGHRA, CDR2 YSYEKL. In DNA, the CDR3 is TGCGCCAGCAGCCAAGAGTTTAGGGCTAGCGGGAGGCCGAGCTCCTACAATGAGCAGTTCTTC. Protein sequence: CASSQEFRASGRPSSYNEQFF.

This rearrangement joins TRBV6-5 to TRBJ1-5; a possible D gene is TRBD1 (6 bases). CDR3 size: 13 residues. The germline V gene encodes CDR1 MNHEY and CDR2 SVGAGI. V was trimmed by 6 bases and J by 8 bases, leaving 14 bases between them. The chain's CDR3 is CASSNRVDEPQHF. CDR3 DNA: TGTGCCAGCAGCAACAGGGTAGATGAGCCCCAGCATTTT.

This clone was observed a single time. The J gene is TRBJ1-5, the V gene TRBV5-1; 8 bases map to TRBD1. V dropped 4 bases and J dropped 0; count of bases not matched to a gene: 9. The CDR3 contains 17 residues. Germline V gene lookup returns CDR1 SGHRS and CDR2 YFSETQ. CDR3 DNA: TGCGCCAGCAGCCCCGGGACAGGATTTTATAGCAATCAGCCCCAGCATTTT. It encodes CASSPGTGFYSNQPQHF.

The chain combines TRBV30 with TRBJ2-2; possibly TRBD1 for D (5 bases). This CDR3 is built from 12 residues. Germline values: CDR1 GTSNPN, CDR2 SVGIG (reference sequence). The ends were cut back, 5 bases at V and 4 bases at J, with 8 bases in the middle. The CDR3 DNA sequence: TGTGCCTGGGGGGCCTTCACCGGGGAGCTGTTTTTT. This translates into CAWGAFTGELFF.

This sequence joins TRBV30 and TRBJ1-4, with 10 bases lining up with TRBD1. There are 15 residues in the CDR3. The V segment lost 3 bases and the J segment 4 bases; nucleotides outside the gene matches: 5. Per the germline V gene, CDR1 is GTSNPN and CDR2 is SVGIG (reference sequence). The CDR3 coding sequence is TGTGCCTGGAGGGGGGGACAGGGGATTAATGAAAAACTGTTTTTT. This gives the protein CAWRGGQGINEKLFF.

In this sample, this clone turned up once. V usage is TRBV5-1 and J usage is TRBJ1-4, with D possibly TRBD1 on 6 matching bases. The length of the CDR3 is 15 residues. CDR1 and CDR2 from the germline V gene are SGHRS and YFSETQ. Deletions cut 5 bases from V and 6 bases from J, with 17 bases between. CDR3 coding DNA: TGCGCCAGCAGACAACAGGGACCTCGGGATGAAAAACTGTTTTTT. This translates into CASRQQGPRDEKLFF. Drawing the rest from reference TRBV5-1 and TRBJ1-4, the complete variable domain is KAGVTQTPRYLIKTRGQQVTLSCSPISGHRSVSWYQQTPGQGLQFLFEYFSETQRNKGNFPGRFSGRQFSNSRSEMNVSTLELGDSALYLCASRQQGPRDEKLFFGSGTQLSVL.

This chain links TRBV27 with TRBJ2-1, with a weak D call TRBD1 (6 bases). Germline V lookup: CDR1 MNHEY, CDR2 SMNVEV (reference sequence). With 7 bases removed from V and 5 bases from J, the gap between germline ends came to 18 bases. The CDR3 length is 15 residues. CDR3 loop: CASTHRGITNNEQFF. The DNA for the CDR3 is TGTGCCAGCACGCATAGGGGGATTACAAACAATGAGCAGTTCTTC.

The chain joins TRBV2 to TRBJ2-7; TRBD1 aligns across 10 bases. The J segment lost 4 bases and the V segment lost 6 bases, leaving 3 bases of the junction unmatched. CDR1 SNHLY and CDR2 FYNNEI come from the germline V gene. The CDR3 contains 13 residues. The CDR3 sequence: CASSRDRGYEQYF. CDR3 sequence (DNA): TGTGCCAGCAGCCGGGACAGGGGTTACGAGCAGTACTTC.

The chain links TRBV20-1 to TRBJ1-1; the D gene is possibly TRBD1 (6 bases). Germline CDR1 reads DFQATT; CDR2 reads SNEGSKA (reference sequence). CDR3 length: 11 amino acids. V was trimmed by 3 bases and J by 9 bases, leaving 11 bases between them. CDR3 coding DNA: TGCAGTGCTAGTTTGGGGGCACAAGCTTTCTTT. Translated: CSASLGAQAFF.

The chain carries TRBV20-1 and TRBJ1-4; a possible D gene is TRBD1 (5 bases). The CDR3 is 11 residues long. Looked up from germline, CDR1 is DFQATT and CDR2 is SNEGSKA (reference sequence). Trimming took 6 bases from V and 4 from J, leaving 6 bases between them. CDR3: CSAGLNEKLFF. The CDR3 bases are TGCAGTGCGGGGCTTAATGAAAAACTGTTTTTT.

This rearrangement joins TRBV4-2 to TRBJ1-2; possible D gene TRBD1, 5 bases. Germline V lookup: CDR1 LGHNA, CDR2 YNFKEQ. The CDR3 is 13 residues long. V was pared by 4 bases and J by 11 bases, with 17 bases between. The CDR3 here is CASSPEVGGIYTF. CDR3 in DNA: TGTGCCAGCAGCCCTGAGGTCGGGGGGATATACACCTTC.

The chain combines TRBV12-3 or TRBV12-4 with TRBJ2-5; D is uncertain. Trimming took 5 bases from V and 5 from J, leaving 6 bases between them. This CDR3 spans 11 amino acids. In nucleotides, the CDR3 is TGTGCCAGCAGTCGCCGGGAGACCCAGTACTTC. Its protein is CASSRRETQYF.